The 7 T cell receptor beta chains presented below share a single source sample, sequenced in a study of blood T cell repertoires in COVID-19. Only in-frame clones appear in the TCRdb table, and some are missing; sequencing was by immunoSEQ multiplex PCR. The repertoire includes approximately 270,000 clones, around 82% of them detected once, and around 16% sits in the top ten. Sequenced sample: peripheral blood. The receptors originated from a person aged 70 to 79 with COVID-19, enrolled during active disease.

V and J are TRBV18 and TRBJ2-5, with TRBD2 matching over 14 bases. This CDR3 has 18 amino acids. V shed 1 base, J shed 4 bases, and the junction held 8 bases outside the gene matches. Germline CDR1 reads KGHSH; CDR2 reads LQKENI. The CDR3 loop is CASSPQTSGRARGETQYF. CDR3 coding DNA: TGTGCCAGCTCACCACAGACTAGCGGGAGGGCAAGGGGAGAGACCCAGTACTTC.

This rearrangement joins TRBV20-1 to TRBJ1-1; no firm D call. The germline V gene has CDR1 DFQATT and CDR2 SNEGSKA (reference sequence). V dropped 7 bases and J dropped 7 bases, with 13 bases sitting between them. The CDR3 is 11 residues long. This chain's CDR3 is CSVHGGLEAFF. The CDR3 nucleotides are TGCAGTGTTCACGGAGGGCTTGAAGCTTTCTTT.

The V call is TRBV5-1, the J call TRBJ2-5; 7 bases fit TRBD1. The CDR3 is 14 residues long. V shed 0 bases and J 3 bases; nucleotides not matched to a gene: 2. CDR1 and CDR2 from the germline V gene are SGHRS and YFSETQ. CDR3: CASSLAGTEETQYF. CDR3 DNA sequence: TGCGCCAGCAGCTTGGCCGGGACAGAAGAGACCCAGTACTTC.

The V gene is TRBV18, the J gene TRBJ2-6; the D gene is possibly TRBD1 (6 bases). The germline CDR1 and CDR2 sequences are KGHSH and LQKENI. This CDR3 has 17 residues. Trimming took 6 bases from V and 0 from J, leaving 15 bases between them. CDR3 sequence: CASSLGQLISGANVLTF. CDR3 nucleotide sequence: TGTGCCAGCTCGCTAGGACAGCTCATCTCTGGGGCCAACGTCCTGACTTTC.

The V call is TRBV5-6, the J call TRBJ2-5; perhaps TRBD1 as D (6 bases). Germline assignment: CDR1 SGHDT and CDR2 YYEEEE. This CDR3 is built from 13 residues. Trimming shortened V by 4 bases and J by 4 bases, and 11 bases separated the two germline ends. The CDR3 here is CASSGGRTETQYF. The CDR3 nucleotides read TGTGCCAGCAGCGGGGGCCGCACAGAGACCCAGTACTTC.

The chain joins TRBV9 to TRBJ1-1; no firm D call. This CDR3 region has 11 residues. V dropped 2 bases and J dropped 4 bases, with 3 bases sitting between them. Germline V gene sequence: CDR1 SGDLS, CDR2 YYNGEE. The CDR3 sequence is CASSVSTEAFF. In DNA form, the CDR3 reads TGTGCCAGCAGCGTTAGCACTGAAGCTTTCTTT.

The chain has TRBV7-9 and TRBJ2-7, with D perhaps TRBD2 (6 bases). V dropped 0 bases and J dropped 7 bases, with 13 bases sitting between them. Looked up from germline, CDR1 is SEHNR and CDR2 is FQNEAQ (reference sequence). CDR3 length: 14 amino acids. This chain's CDR3 is CASSLAGTWWEQYF. CDR3 DNA sequence: TGTGCCAGCAGCTTAGCCGGGACTTGGTGGGAGCAGTACTTC.